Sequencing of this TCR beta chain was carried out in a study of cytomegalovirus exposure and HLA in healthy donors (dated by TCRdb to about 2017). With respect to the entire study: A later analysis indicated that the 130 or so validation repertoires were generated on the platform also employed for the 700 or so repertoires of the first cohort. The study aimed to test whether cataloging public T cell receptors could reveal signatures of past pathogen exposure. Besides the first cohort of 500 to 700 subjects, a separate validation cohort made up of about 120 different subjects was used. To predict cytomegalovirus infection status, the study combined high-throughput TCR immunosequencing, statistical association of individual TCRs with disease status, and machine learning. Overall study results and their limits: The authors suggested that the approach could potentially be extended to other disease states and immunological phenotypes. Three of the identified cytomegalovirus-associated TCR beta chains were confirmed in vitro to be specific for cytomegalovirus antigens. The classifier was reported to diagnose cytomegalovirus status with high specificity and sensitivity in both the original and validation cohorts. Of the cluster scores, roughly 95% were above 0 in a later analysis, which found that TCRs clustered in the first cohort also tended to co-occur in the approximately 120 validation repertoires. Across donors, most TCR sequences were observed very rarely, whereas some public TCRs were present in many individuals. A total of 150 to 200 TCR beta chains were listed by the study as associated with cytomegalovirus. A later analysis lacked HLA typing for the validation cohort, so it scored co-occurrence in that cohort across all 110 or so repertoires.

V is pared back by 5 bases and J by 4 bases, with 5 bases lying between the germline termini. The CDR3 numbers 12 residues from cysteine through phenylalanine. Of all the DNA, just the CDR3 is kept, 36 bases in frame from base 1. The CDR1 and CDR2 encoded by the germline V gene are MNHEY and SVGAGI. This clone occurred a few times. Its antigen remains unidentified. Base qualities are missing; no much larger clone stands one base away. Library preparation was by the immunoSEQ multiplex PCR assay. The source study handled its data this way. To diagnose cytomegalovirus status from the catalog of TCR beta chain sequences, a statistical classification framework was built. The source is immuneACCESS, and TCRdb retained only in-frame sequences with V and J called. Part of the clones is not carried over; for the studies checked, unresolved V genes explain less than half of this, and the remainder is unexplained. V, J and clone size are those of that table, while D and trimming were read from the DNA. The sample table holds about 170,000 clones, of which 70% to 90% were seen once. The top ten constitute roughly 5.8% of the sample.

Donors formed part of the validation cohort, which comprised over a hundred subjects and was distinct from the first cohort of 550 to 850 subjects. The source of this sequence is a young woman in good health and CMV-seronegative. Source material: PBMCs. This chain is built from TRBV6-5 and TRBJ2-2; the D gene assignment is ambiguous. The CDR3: CASSTGTGELFF. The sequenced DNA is TGTGCCAGCAGTACCGGCACCGGGGAGCTGTTTTTT.